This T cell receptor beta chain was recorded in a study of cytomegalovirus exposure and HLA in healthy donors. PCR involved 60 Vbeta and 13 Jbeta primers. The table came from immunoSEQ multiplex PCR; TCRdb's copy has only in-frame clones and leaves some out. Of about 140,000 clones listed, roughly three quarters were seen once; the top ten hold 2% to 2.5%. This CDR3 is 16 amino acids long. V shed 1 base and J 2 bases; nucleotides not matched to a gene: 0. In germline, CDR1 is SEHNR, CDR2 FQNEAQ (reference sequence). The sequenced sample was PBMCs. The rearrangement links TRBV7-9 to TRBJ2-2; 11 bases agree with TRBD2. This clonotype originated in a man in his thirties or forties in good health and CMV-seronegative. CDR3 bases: TGTGCCAGCAGCTTAGGACTAGCGGGAAACACCGGGGAGCTGTTTTTT. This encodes CASSLGLAGNTGELFF.